Presented here are 26 T cell receptor beta chains from one specimen sequenced in a study of T cell responses to AZD1222 COVID-19 vaccine. Repertoires were generated with immunoSEQ multiplex PCR, while TCRdb's copy carries only in-frame clones and drops some. The sample has 160,000 or so clones, 92% seen once. The sequencing used peripheral blood, collected 28 days after the second AZD1222 dose. Receptors were obtained from an adult who received the AZD1222 COVID-19 vaccine.

This clone was seen a handful of times. This CDR3 reads CASSRGPSYGYTF. The CDR3 DNA reads as TGTGCCAGCAGCCGCGGGCCCTCCTATGGCTACACCTTC. The rearrangement joins TRBV12-3 or TRBV12-4 to TRBJ1-2; the D is unclear. V was shortened by 6 bases and J by 4 bases, with 12 bases between the two germline ends. The CDR3 is 13 residues long.

This clone was recorded once. The chain uses TRBV5-1 and TRBJ1-4; 8 positions match TRBD1. The V segment lost 0 bases and the J segment 5 bases; nucleotides outside the gene matches: 3. The length of the CDR3 is 15 residues. Germline V CDR1 and CDR2: SGHRS, YFSETQ. For the CDR3, the DNA is TGCGCCAGCAGCTTGGACTACAGGGGGAATGAAAAACTGTTTTTT. It specifies CASSLDYRGNEKLFF.

V gene TRBV29-1 combines with J gene TRBJ2-7; D is possibly TRBD2 (6 bases). CDR3 length: 13 residues. Between the trimmed V and J ends, which lost 3 bases and 3 bases, there was a span of 12 bases. CDR1 and CDR2 (germline): SQVTM, ANQGSEA. The CDR3 DNA sequence: TGCAGCGTTGAGTCCCAGGGAGGCTACGAGCAGTACTTC. Protein product: CSVESQGGYEQYF.

This chain uses TRBV11-2 with TRBJ2-7; tentatively, D is TRBD2 (6 bases). CDR3 length: 14 residues. V dropped 3 bases and J dropped 4 bases, with 13 bases sitting between them. Germline loops: CDR1 SGHAT, CDR2 FQNNGV. Here the CDR3 reads CASSFQGGGYEQYF. The CDR3 bases are TGTGCCAGCAGCTTCCAGGGTGGGGGGTACGAGCAGTACTTC.

This clone was detected only once. The chain has TRBV6-5 and TRBJ1-3, with 7 bases fitting TRBD1. Germline V CDR1 and CDR2: MNHEY, SVGAGI. There are 13 residues in the CDR3. V shed 5 bases, J shed 3 bases, and the junction held 1 base outside the gene matches. DNA for the CDR3: TGTGCCAGCAGTCGGGACAGTGGAAACACCATATATTTT. It specifies CASSRDSGNTIYF.

The J gene is TRBJ2-7, the V gene TRBV6-5, with 9 positions matching TRBD1. Germline V gene data show CDR1 as MNHEY and CDR2 as SVGAGI. The CDR3 is 13 residues long. The trim removed 6 bases at V and 4 bases at J, leaving 4 bases unmatched. The CDR3 reads CASRDRGRYEQYF. In nucleotides, the CDR3 is TGTGCCAGCAGAGACAGGGGGAGGTACGAGCAGTACTTC.

V gene TRBV2 combines with J gene TRBJ2-2; D tentatively reads TRBD1 or TRBD2 (5 bases each). V lost 4 bases and J 8 bases, leaving 14 bases between the germline ends. Germline CDR1 is SNHLY and CDR2 is FYNNEI. This CDR3 has 14 residues. For the CDR3, the DNA is TGTGCCAGCAGTGGGGACCGGGGAGTTGGGGAGCTGTTTTTT. This translates into CASSGDRGVGELFF.

The V gene is TRBV12-3 or TRBV12-4, the J gene TRBJ1-2; D gene uncertain. The CDR3 length is 12 residues. Trimming pared 6 bases from V and 7 bases from J, leaving 12 bases between. CDR3 in DNA: TGTGCCAGCAGCGCGCGGTTCGCTGGCTACACCTTC. Protein sequence: CASSARFAGYTF.

The rearrangement joins TRBV6-2 or TRBV6-3 to TRBJ1-6; perhaps TRBD1 as D (6 bases). With 2 bases removed from V and 1 base from J, the gap between germline ends came to 12 bases. There are 17 residues in the CDR3. Germline CDR1 reads MNHEY; CDR2 reads SVGEGT. The CDR3 coding sequence is TGTGCCAGCAGTTACCTGAAGGACAGATCCTATAATTCACCCCTCCACTTT. It translates to CASSYLKDRSYNSPLHF.

The chain links TRBV19 to TRBJ1-5, with 10 positions matching TRBD1. Germline V gene lookup returns CDR1 LNHDA and CDR2 SQIVND (reference sequence). This CDR3 spans 16 amino acids. Losses at the gene ends were 3 bases for V and 6 bases for J; bases not matched to a gene: 8. CDR3 DNA: TGTGCCAGTAGTATCCTAGGGACAGGGGCGGGTCAGCCCCAGCATTTT. Residues: CASSILGTGAGQPQHF. Combining the CDR3 with reference TRBV19 and TRBJ1-5 gives the whole variable domain DGGITQSPKYLFRKEGQNVTLSCEQNLNHDAMYWYRQDPGQGLRLIYYSQIVNDFQKGDIAEGYSVSREKKESFPLTVTSAQKNPTAFYLCASSILGTGAGQPQHFGDGTRLSIL.

The chain carries TRBV7-2 and TRBJ2-2; D remains ambiguous. The germline V gene encodes CDR1 SGHTA and CDR2 FQGNSA. The CDR3 totals 14 residues. The V gene lost 2 bases and the J gene lost 9 bases, with 13 bases spanning the gap. CDR3 bases: TGTGCCAGCAGCTTAAATCTCGGAGCCTGGGAGCTGTTTTTT. It codes for CASSLNLGAWELFF.

This chain joins TRBV5-3 and TRBJ1-5; D may be TRBD1 (6 bases). TRBV5-3 is classed as an ORF, of uncertain function. V was trimmed by 7 bases and J by 4 bases, leaving 27 bases between them. CDR3 length: 18 amino acids. The CDR3 loop is CARGPAGTQGPGNQPQHF. CDR3 DNA sequence: TGTGCCAGAGGGCCTGCCGGGACACAAGGGCCCGGGAATCAGCCCCAGCATTTT.

This sequence joins TRBV18 and TRBJ1-4; no firm D call. V dropped 6 bases and J dropped 6 bases, with 14 bases sitting between them. The CDR3 runs 14 residues. Looked up from germline, CDR1 is KGHSH and CDR2 is LQKENI. DNA of the CDR3: TGTGCCAGCTCCCCTCGAGTAGGTGATGAAAAACTGTTTTTT. Translating gives CASSPRVGDEKLFF.

The chain employs TRBV4-1 and TRBJ1-3; D is undetermined. The CDR3 has 15 amino acids. The germline V gene encodes CDR1 MGHRA and CDR2 YSYEKL. V was pared by 3 bases and J by 0 bases, with 9 bases between. CDR3 loop: CASSHLGFSGNTIYF. The DNA of the CDR3 is TGCGCCAGCAGCCATTTAGGGTTCTCTGGAAACACCATATATTTT.

This chain joins TRBV6-5 and TRBJ1-3; no firm D call. With 2 bases removed from V and 0 bases from J, the gap between germline ends came to 8 bases. Germline CDR1 and CDR2: MNHEY and SVGAGI. CDR3 length: 15 residues. Here the CDR3 reads CASSYGWSSGNTIYF. The DNA for the CDR3 is TGTGCCAGCAGTTACGGGTGGAGCTCTGGAAACACCATATATTTT.

V usage is TRBV9 and J usage is TRBJ1-6; unclear D gene. Trimming shortened V by 0 bases and J by 6 bases, and 10 bases separated the two germline ends. CDR3 size: 15 residues. CDR1 is SGDLS and CDR2 is YYNGEE in the germline V gene. This chain's CDR3 is CASSVDRPGNSPLHF. The CDR3, as DNA: TGTGCCAGCAGCGTAGACCGGCCGGGTAATTCACCCCTCCACTTT. Full variable domain (outside the CDR3, taken from reference TRBV9 and TRBJ1-6): DSGVTQTPKHLITATGQRVTLRCSPRSGDLSVYWYQQSLDQGLQFLIQYYNGEERAKGNILERFSAQQFPDLHSELNLSSLELGDSALYFCASSVDRPGNSPLHFGNGTRLTVT.

This chain connects TRBV6-5 to TRBJ2-7; TRBD1 matches 9 bases. J gave up 5 bases and V 8 bases, and 4 bases lay outside the gene matches. The CDR3 extends over 12 amino acids. Germline V gene lookup returns CDR1 MNHEY and CDR2 SVGAGI. This CDR3 reads CASRDRVHEQYF. DNA for the CDR3: TGTGCCAGCCGGGACAGGGTGCACGAGCAGTACTTC.

The chain is built from TRBV10-3 and TRBJ1-2; D perhaps matches TRBD1 (5 bases). The germline V gene has CDR1 ENHRY and CDR2 SYGVKD. The V end lost 6 bases, the J end lost 10 bases, and 21 bases lay between the germline ends. The CDR3 covers 14 residues. The CDR3 coding sequence is TGTGCCATCAGCCCTATGCCGGGACTGGAAGACTACACCTTC. This gives the protein CAISPMPGLEDYTF.

This clone was recorded once. V and J are TRBV19 and TRBJ2-1, with D tentatively TRBD2 (7 bases). Per the germline V gene, CDR1 is LNHDA and CDR2 is SQIVND (reference sequence). The length of the CDR3 is 14 residues. V lost 5 bases and J 10 bases, leaving 18 bases between the germline ends. CDR3 nucleotides: TGTGCCAGTAGTTCTAGGGGGGGGAGGGCAGAGCAGTTCTTC. It is translated as CASSSRGGRAEQFF.

V is TRBV3-1 (or the pseudogene TRBV3-2) and J is TRBJ1-6, with a tentative D call TRBD1 (6 bases). The V end was cut by 1 base, the J end by 2 bases, with 12 bases between. CDR3 length: 17 amino acids. The germline CDR1 and CDR2 sequences are LGHDT and YNNKEL (reference sequence). The CDR3 sequence: CASSQAGGRTYNSPLHF. CDR3 coding DNA: TGTGCCAGCAGCCAAGCCGGGGGCCGAACCTATAATTCACCCCTCCACTTT.

The chain links TRBV19 to TRBJ2-7; D remains unclear. Trimming stripped 3 bases from V and 3 bases from J, with 9 bases between. Per germline, CDR1 LNHDA and CDR2 SQIVND (reference sequence). This CDR3 contains 13 residues. CDR3 bases: TGTGCCAGTAGTATGACTCTGATCTACGAGCAGTACTTC. This encodes CASSMTLIYEQYF. Supplemented by reference TRBV19 and TRBJ2-7, the full variable domain reads DGGITQSPKYLFRKEGQNVTLSCEQNLNHDAMYWYRQDPGQGLRLIYYSQIVNDFQKGDIAEGYSVSREKKESFPLTVTSAQKNPTAFYLCASSMTLIYEQYFGPGTRLTVT.

The chain combines TRBV18 with TRBJ2-3; no definite D call. CDR3 length equals 16 residues. Trimming removed 0 bases at V and 6 bases at J, with 16 bases between. Germline V lookup: CDR1 KGHSH, CDR2 LQKENI. The CDR3 bases are TGTGCCAGCTCACCACCCGGCAGGCTCCCCGGGGATACGCAGTATTTT. Protein product: CASSPPGRLPGDTQYF.

The chain is built from TRBV7-6 and TRBJ2-1, with 10 bases fitting TRBD2. The CDR3 length is 17 residues. CDR1 is SGHVS and CDR2 is FNYEAQ in the germline V gene. After removal of 7 bases from V and 2 bases from J, the junction contained 11 bases not matched to a gene. The CDR3 spells CASMDGTSGEPYNEQFF. The CDR3 coding sequence is TGTGCCAGCATGGATGGAACTAGCGGGGAACCCTACAATGAGCAGTTCTTC.

This chain's CDR3 is CASSLNSGQNYGYTF. In DNA form, the CDR3 reads TGTGCCAGCAGCCTAAATTCGGGACAGAACTATGGCTACACCTTC. This chain connects TRBV5-5 to TRBJ1-2, with TRBD1 matching over 7 bases. After removal of 4 bases from V and 2 bases from J, the junction contained 8 bases not matched to a gene. This CDR3 has 15 amino acids. Germline V CDR1 and CDR2: SGHKS, YYEKEE (reference sequence). The whole variable domain, filled in from reference TRBV5-5 and TRBJ1-2, reads DAGVTQSPTHLIKTRGQQVTLRCSPISGHKSVSWYQQVLGQGPQFIFQYYEKEERGRGNFPDRFSARQFPNYSSELNVNALLLGDSALYLCASSLNSGQNYGYTFGSGTRLTVV.

CDR3 in amino acids: CASSLGQGNYGYTF. The CDR3 region has the DNA TGTGCCAGCAGCTTGGGACAGGGGAACTATGGCTACACCTTC. V and J are TRBV5-6 and TRBJ1-2; 8 bases map to TRBD1. Trimming cost V 0 bases and J 2 bases; bases outside gene matches: 0. The CDR3 covers 14 residues. Germline V gene data show CDR1 as SGHDT and CDR2 as YYEEEE. The whole variable domain, filled in from reference TRBV5-6 and TRBJ1-2, reads DAGVTQSPTHLIKTRGQQVTLRCSPKSGHDTVSWYQQALGQGPQFIFQYYEEEERQRGNFPDRFSGHQFPNYSSELNVNALLLGDSALYLCASSLGQGNYGYTFGSGTRLTVV.

V and J are TRBV7-9 and TRBJ1-5; D is ambiguous. CDR1 and CDR2 from the germline V gene are SEHNR and FQNEAQ (reference sequence). This CDR3 is built from 13 residues. Trimming removed 6 bases at V and 3 bases at J, with 9 bases between. This CDR3 reads CASSLGYNQPQHF. The CDR3 DNA reads as TGTGCCAGCAGTTTGGGCTACAATCAGCCCCAGCATTTT.